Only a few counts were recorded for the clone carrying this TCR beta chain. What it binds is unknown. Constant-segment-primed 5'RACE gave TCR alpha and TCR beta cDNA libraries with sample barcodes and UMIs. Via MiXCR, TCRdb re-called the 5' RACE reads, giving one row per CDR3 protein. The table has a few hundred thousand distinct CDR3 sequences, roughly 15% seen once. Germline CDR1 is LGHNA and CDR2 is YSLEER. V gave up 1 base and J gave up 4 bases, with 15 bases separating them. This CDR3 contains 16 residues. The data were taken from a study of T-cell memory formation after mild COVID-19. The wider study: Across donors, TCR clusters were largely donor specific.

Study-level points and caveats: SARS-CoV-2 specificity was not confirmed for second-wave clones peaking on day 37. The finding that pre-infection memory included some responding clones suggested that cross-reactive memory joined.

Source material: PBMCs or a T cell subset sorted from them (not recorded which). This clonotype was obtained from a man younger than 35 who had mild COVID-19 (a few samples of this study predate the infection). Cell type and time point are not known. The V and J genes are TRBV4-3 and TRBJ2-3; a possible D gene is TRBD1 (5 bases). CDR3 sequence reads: CASSQVWGQGADTQYF. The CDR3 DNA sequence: TGCGCCAGCAGCCAAGTATGGGGCCAAGGGGCAGATACGCAGTATTTT.